One and the same sample provided the 12 T cell receptor beta chains below, sequenced in a study of blood T cell repertoires in COVID-19. The protocol was immunoSEQ multiplex PCR, while the TCRdb copy is restricted to in-frame clones and leaves out a portion. The data hold over 450,000 clones, with roughly nine tenths observed a single time. Material: peripheral blood. These receptors came from a young man with COVID-19, enrolled during active disease.

This clone was observed once. This chain uses TRBV6-5 with TRBJ2-3, with 9 bases aligning to TRBD1. CDR3 length: 15 residues. V trimming: 5 bases; J trimming: 3 bases; junction bases outside the gene matches: 6. CDR1 and CDR2 (germline): MNHEY, SVGAGI. CDR3 region: CASSQPGTGTDTQYF. The CDR3, as DNA: TGTGCCAGCAGTCAACCCGGGACAGGGACAGATACGCAGTATTTT.

The J gene is TRBJ1-3, the V gene TRBV21-1; TRBD1 reflects the table's D call only, with no check against the DNA. TRBV21-1 is a pseudogene segment. The CDR3 is 17 amino acids. Here the CDR3 DNA reads TGTGCCAACTACCCCCCCGGGACAGCCACCTCTGGAAACACCATATATTTT. Amino acids: CANYPPGTATSGNTIYF.

The rearrangement links TRBV11-2 to TRBJ2-3, with D perhaps matching TRBD1 (7 bases). The CDR3 is 15 amino acids. Germline loops: CDR1 SGHAT, CDR2 FQNNGV. V was shortened by 8 bases and J by 2 bases, with 17 bases between the two germline ends. The CDR3: CASEPGGQYTDTQYF. In nucleotides, the CDR3 is TGTGCCAGCGAACCAGGGGGGCAGTACACAGATACGCAGTATTTT.

This clone was seen just once. This chain connects TRBV5-1 to TRBJ2-6; 8 bases agree with TRBD2. Germline V gives CDR1 SGHRS, CDR2 YFSETQ. The V gene end was trimmed by 10 bases and the J gene end by 0 bases; junction bases not matched to a gene: 9. This CDR3 has 16 residues. The DNA for the CDR3 is TGCGCCTCCTATTCGGGGGGGTACTCTGGGGCCAACGTCCTGACTTTC. Translated, it gives CASYSGGYSGANVLTF.

The chain uses TRBV24-1 and TRBJ2-1; 8 bases line up with TRBD2. The CDR3 totals 14 residues. Trimming removed 10 bases from V and 1 base from J; junction bases left unmatched: 5. Per the germline V gene, CDR1 is KGHDR and CDR2 is SFDVKD. DNA for the CDR3: TGTGCCACGGGAAGCGGGAGATCCTACAATGAGCAGTTCTTC. It yields the protein CATGSGRSYNEQFF.

Turning to this clone: Relative to the germline gene, one junction end is altered; a read error may explain this. The chain uses TRBV7-7 and TRBJ2-1, with 9 bases lining up with TRBD1. The CDR3 length is 15 residues. Germline CDR1 reads SSHAT; CDR2 reads FNYEAQ (reference sequence). CDR3 DNA: TGTGCTAGCAGCCGCGGGACAGGGACATACAATGAGCAGTTCTTC. It encodes CASSRGTGTYNEQFF.

The gene calls are TRBV11-1 and TRBJ2-7; tentative D call: TRBD1 (6 bases). Trimming pared 4 bases from V and 2 bases from J, leaving 15 bases between. In germline, CDR1 is SGHAT, CDR2 FQDESV (reference sequence). The CDR3 is made up of 15 amino acids. The CDR3 DNA sequence: TGTGCCAGCAGCTCTACCGGGACATCACCCTACGAGCAGTACTTC. Protein sequence: CASSSTGTSPYEQYF.

The chain carries TRBV6-6 and TRBJ2-1; tentatively, D is TRBD2 (5 bases). Trimming removed 5 bases at V and 4 bases at J, with 18 bases between. Germline loops: CDR1 MNHNY, CDR2 SVGAGI (reference sequence). The CDR3 totals 16 residues. CDR3 region: CASSLLSVEVYNEQFF. The CDR3, as DNA: TGTGCCAGCAGTCTTCTTAGCGTCGAAGTTTACAATGAGCAGTTCTTC.

The V gene is TRBV6-5, the J gene TRBJ2-3; D may be TRBD1 (6 bases). The CDR3 sequence is 13 residues long. Germline-derived CDR1 and CDR2 are MNHEY and SVGAGI. The ends were cut back, 0 bases at V and 8 bases at J, with 9 bases in the middle. The CDR3 sequence is CASSYSTRGTQYF. The CDR3 DNA reads TGTGCCAGCAGTTACTCGACCAGGGGTACGCAGTATTTT.

Here the CDR3 reads CASSLGSQPPYEQFF. In DNA form, the CDR3 reads TGTGCCAGCAGTCTAGGTTCACAACCTCCATATGAGCAGTTCTTC. The rearrangement uses TRBV11-1 and TRBJ2-1; D call uncertain. Between the trimmed V and J ends, which lost 6 bases and 8 bases, there was a span of 20 bases. CDR1 and CDR2 from the germline V gene are SGHAT and FQDESV (reference sequence). The CDR3 contains 15 residues.

The chain joins TRBV18 to TRBJ1-2; D is possibly TRBD1 (6 bases). V lost 4 bases and J lost 5, with 11 bases in between. Germline-derived CDR1 and CDR2 are KGHSH and LQKENI. The length of the CDR3 is 13 residues. The CDR3 coding sequence is TGTGCCAGCTCACTGTACCAGGGGTATGGCTACACCTTC. Translated, it gives CASSLYQGYGYTF.

The chain joins TRBV10-3 to TRBJ2-1; 9 bases fit TRBD1. V was pared by 2 bases and J by 1 base, with 9 bases of the junction left unmatched. The CDR3 is 18 amino acids. Germline V gene data show CDR1 as ENHRY and CDR2 as SYGVKD. CDR3 nucleotide sequence: TGTGCCATCAGTGAGCAACAGGGGGCGGTTGGGTCCTACAATGAGCAGTTCTTC. Its translation: CAISEQQGAVGSYNEQFF.